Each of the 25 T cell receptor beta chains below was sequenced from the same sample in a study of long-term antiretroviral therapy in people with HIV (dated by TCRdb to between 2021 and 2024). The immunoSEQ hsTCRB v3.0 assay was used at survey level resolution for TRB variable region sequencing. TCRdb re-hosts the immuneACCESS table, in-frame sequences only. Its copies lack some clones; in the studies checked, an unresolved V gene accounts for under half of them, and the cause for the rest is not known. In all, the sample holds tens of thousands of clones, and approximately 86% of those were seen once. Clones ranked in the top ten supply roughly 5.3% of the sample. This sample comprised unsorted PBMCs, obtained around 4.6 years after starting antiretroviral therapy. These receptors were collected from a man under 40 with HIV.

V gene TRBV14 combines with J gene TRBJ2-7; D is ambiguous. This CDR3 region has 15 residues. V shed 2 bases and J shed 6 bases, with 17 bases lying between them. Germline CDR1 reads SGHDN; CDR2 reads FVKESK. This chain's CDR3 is CASSQRRQKLVEQYF. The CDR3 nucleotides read TGTGCCAGCAGCCAAAGACGGCAGAAACTCGTCGAGCAGTACTTC.

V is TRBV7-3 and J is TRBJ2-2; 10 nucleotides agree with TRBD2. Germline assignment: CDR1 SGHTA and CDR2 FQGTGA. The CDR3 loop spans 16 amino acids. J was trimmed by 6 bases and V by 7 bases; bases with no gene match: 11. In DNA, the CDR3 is TGTGCCAGCACGTCTAGCGGGAGTGGTGCGTCCGGGGAGCTGTTTTTT. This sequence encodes CASTSSGSGASGELFF. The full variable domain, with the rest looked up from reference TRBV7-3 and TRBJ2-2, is GAGVSQTPSNKVTEKGKYVELRCDPISGHTALYWYRQSLGQGPEFLIYFQGTGAADDSGLPNDRFFAVRPEGSVSTLKIQRTERGDSAVYLCASTSSGSGASGELFFGEGSRLTVL.

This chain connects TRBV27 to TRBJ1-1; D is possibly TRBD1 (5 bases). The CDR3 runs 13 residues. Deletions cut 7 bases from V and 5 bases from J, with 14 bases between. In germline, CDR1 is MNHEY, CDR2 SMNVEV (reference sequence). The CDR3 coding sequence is TGTGCCAGCACCTCTGTGGGGGAGACTGAAGCTTTCTTT. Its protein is CASTSVGETEAFF.

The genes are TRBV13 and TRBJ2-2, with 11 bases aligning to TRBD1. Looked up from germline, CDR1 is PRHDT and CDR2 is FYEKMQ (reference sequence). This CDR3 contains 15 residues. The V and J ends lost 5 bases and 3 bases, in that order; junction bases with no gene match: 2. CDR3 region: CASSGQGAYTGELFF. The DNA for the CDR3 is TGTGCCAGCAGCGGACAGGGGGCCTACACCGGGGAGCTGTTTTTT.

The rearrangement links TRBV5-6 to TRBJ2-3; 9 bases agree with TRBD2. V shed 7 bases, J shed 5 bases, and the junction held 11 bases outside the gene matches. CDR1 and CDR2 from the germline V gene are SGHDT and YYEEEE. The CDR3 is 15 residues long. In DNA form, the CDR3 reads TGTGCCAGCCGCCCGGGGCGGGGGGGCAGAGATACGCAGTATTTT. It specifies CASRPGRGGRDTQYF.

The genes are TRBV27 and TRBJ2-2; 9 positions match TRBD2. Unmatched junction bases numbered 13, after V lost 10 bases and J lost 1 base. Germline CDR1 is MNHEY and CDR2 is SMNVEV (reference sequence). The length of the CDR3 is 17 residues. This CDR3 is CAISPGLAYRNTGELFF. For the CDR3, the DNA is TGTGCCATTTCACCGGGACTAGCCTATCGGAACACCGGGGAGCTGTTTTTT.

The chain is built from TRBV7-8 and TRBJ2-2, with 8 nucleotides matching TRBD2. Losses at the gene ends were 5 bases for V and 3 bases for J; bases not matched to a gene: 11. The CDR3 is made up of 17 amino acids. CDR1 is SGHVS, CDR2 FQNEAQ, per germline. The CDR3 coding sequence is TGTGCCAGCAGCGCCCGGGGGGGGCGAGATTACACCGGGGAGCTGTTTTTT. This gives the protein CASSARGGRDYTGELFF.

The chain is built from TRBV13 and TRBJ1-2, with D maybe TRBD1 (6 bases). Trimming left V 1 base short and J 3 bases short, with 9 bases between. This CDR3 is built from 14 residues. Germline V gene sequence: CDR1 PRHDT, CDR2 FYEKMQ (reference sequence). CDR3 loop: CASSLEGHHYGYTF. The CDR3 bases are TGTGCCAGCAGCTTAGAGGGACACCACTATGGCTACACCTTC. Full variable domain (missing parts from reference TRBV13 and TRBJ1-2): AAGVIQSPRHLIKEKRETATLKCYPIPRHDTVYWYQQGPGQDPQFLISFYEKMQSDKGSIPDRFSAQQFSDYHSELNMSSLELGDSALYFCASSLEGHHYGYTFGSGTRLTVV.

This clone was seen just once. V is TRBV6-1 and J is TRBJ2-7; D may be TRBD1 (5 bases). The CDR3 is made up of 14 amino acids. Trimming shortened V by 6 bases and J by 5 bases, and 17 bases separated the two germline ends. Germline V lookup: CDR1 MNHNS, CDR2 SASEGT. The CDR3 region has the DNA TGTGCCAGCAGATATTCCCAGGGATTGGACGAGCAGTACTTC. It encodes CASRYSQGLDEQYF.

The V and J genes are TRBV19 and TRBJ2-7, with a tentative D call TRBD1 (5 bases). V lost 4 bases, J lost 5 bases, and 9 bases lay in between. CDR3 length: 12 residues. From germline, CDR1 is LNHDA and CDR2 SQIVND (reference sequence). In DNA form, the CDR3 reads TGTGCCAGTAGTAGACAGCCCCACGAGCAGTACTTC. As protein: CASSRQPHEQYF.

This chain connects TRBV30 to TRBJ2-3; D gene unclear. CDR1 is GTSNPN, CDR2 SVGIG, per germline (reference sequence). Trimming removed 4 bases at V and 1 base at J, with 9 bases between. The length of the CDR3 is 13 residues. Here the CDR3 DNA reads TGTGCCTGGATTTCTAGGGGCACAGATACGCAGTATTTT. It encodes CAWISRGTDTQYF.

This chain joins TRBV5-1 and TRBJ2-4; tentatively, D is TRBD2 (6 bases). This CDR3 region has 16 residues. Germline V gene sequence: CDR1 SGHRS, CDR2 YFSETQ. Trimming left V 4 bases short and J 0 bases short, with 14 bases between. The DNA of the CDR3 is TGCGCCAGCAGCACCCAGGGACTCGGAGCCAAAAACATTCAGTACTTC. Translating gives CASSTQGLGAKNIQYF.

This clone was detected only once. CDR3 sequence: CASSLSTEAFF. The CDR3 coding sequence is TGTGCCAGCAGCCTATCCACTGAAGCTTTCTTT. The chain has TRBV7-2 and TRBJ1-1, with D uncertain. Germline loops: CDR1 SGHTA, CDR2 FQGNSA. The CDR3 contains 11 residues. V was cut by 5 bases and J by 4 bases, with 5 bases left in between.

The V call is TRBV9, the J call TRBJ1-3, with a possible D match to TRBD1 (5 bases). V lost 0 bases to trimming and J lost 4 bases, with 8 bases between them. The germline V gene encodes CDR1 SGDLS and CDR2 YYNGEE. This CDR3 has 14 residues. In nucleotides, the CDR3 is TGTGCCAGCAGCGTAGGTAGGGGAGGAAACACCATATATTTT. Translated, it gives CASSVGRGGNTIYF.

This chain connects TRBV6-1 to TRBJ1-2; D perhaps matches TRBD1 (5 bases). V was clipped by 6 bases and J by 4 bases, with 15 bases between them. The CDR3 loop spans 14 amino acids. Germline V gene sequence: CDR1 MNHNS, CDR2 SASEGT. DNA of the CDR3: TGTGCCAGCAGACCCGTGCAGGGCATCTATGGCTACACCTTC. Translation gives CASRPVQGIYGYTF.

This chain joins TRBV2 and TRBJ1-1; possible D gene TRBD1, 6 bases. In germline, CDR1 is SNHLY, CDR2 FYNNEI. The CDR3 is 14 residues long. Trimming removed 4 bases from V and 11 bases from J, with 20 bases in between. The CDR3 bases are TGTGCCAGCAGTGGTGAGGGAGGGGGTTGGACGGCTTTCTTT. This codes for CASSGEGGGWTAFF.

CDR3 DNA sequence: TGTGCCAGCATGAGGGCCCTCGTGACCGGGGAGCTGTTTTTT. Protein: CASMRALVTGELFF. V and J are TRBV2 and TRBJ2-2; TRBD2 is a possible D gene (5 bases). CDR1 SNHLY and CDR2 FYNNEI come from the germline V gene. Trimming shortened V by 7 bases and J by 5 bases, and 14 bases separated the two germline ends. The CDR3 contains 14 residues.

CDR3 sequence reads: CSGAPFSGEGPDNEQFF. The CDR3 DNA reads as TGCAGCGGTGCCCCCTTTAGCGGAGAGGGCCCCGACAATGAGCAGTTCTTC. The chain carries TRBV29-1 and TRBJ2-1; D perhaps matches TRBD2 (6 bases). The ends were cut back, 7 bases at V and 5 bases at J, with 27 bases in the middle. CDR3 length: 17 residues. Germline V gene data show CDR1 as SQVTM and CDR2 as ANQGSEA.

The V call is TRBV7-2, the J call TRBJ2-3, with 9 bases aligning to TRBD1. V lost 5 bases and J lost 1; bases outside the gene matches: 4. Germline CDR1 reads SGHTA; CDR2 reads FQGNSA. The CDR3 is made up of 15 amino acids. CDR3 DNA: TGTGCCAGCAGCACACAGGGGGCCGGCACAGATACGCAGTATTTT. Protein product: CASSTQGAGTDTQYF.

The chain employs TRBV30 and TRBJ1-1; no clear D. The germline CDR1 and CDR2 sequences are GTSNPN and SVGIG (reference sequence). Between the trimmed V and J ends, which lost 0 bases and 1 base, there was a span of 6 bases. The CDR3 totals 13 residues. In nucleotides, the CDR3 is TGTGCCTGGAGTGTACTCGGGAACACTGAAGCTTTCTTT. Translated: CAWSVLGNTEAFF.

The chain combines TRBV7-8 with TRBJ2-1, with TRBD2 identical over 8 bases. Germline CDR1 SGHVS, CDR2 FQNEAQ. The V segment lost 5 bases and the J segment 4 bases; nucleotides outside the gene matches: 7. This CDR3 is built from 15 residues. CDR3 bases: TGTGCCAGCAGCCCAAGCGGGAGTTTTTACAATGAGCAGTTCTTC. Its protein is CASSPSGSFYNEQFF.

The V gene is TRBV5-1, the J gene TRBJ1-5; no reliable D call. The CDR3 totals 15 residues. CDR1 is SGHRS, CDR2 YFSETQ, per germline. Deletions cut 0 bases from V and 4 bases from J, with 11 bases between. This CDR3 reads CASSLVRVGNQPQHF. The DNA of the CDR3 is TGCGCCAGCAGCTTGGTCCGGGTCGGAAATCAGCCCCAGCATTTT.

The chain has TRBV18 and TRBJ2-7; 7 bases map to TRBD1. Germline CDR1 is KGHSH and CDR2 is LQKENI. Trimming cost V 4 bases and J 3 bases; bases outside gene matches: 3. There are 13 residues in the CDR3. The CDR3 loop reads CASSQGANYEQYF. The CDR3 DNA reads TGTGCCAGCTCACAGGGGGCGAACTACGAGCAGTACTTC.

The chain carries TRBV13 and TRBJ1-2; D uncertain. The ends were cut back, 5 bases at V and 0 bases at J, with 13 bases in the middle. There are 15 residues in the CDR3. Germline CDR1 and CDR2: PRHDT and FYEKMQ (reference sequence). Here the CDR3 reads CASSGKGGTNYGYTF. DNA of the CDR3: TGTGCCAGCAGCGGAAAGGGAGGGACTAACTATGGCTACACCTTC.

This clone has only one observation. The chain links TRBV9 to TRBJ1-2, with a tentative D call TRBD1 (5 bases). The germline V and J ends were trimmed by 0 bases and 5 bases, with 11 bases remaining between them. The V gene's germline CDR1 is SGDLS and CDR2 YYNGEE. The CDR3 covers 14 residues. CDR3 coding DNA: TGTGCCAGCAGCGTAGCGCCGGGGGAGTATGGCTACACCTTC. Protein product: CASSVAPGEYGYTF.